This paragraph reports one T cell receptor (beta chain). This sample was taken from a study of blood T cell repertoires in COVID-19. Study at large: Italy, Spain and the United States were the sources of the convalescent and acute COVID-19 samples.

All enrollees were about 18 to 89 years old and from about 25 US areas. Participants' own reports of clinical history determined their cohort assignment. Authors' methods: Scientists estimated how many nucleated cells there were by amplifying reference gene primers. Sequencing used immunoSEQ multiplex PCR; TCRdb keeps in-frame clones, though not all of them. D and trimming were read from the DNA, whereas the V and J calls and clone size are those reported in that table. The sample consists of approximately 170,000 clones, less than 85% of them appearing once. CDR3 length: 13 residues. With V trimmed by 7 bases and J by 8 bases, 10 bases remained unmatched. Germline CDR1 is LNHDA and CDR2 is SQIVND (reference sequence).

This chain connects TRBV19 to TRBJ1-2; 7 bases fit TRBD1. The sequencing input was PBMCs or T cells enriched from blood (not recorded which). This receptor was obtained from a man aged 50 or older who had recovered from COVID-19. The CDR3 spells CASTETTGLGYTF. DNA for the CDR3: TGTGCCAGTACCGAAACGACAGGGCTGGGCTACACCTTC.